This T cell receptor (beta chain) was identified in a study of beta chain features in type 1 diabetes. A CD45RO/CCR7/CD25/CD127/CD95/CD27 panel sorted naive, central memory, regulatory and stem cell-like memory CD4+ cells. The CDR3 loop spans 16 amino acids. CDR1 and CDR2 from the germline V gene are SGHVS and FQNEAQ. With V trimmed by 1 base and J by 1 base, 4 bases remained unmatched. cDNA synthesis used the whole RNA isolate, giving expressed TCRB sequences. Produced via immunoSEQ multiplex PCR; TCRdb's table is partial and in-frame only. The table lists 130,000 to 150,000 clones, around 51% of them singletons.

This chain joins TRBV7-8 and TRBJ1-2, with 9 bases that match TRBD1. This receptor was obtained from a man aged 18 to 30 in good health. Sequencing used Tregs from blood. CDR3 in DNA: TGTGCCAGCAGCTTAGTCCGGACAGGGGTTAACTATGGCTACACCTTC. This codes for CASSLVRTGVNYGYTF.